This TCR beta chain was sequenced for a study of T-cell reconstitution after alpha-beta-depleted transplantation in children. Regarding the study as a whole: Reported findings indicate that, about two months after transplant, alpha-beta T cells came from several hundred expanded clones, which were derived from non-depleted graft cells. T cells produced anew were the main source of T-cell counts and diversity one year after transplant. Some patients showed high day-60 TCRbeta diversity, which derived from surviving recipient T cells and thymic progenitors.

A word on this clonotype: Its antigen is as yet unknown. This likely comes from a read error, as the CDR3 has no conserved phenylalanine or tryptophan at its end.

The CDR3 has 16 residues. In germline, CDR1 is LGHDT, CDR2 YNNKEL (reference sequence). V lost 0 bases, J lost 2 bases, and 11 bases lay in between. During its preparation, the TCRbeta library received unique molecular identifiers. TCRdb reprocessed the PCR reads with MiXCR, giving one entry per CDR3 protein. In the table there are around 370,000 distinct CDR3 sequences, roughly 16% of which are singletons. The chain employs TRBV3-1 and TRBJ2-4; TRBD2 might be the D (6 bases). The sample was PBMCs, mostly from graft donor cells, taken 360 days after TCRalphabeta/CD19-depleted stem cell transplant. This sequence was found in a male patient between 2 and 10 years old who had a stem cell transplant for acute lymphoblastic leukemia, so the T cells may come from the graft donor. The CDR3 spells CASSQDWGEPKNIQYV. CDR3 nucleotides: TGTGCCAGCAGCCAAGACTGGGGGGAGCCCAAAAACATTCAGTACGTC.